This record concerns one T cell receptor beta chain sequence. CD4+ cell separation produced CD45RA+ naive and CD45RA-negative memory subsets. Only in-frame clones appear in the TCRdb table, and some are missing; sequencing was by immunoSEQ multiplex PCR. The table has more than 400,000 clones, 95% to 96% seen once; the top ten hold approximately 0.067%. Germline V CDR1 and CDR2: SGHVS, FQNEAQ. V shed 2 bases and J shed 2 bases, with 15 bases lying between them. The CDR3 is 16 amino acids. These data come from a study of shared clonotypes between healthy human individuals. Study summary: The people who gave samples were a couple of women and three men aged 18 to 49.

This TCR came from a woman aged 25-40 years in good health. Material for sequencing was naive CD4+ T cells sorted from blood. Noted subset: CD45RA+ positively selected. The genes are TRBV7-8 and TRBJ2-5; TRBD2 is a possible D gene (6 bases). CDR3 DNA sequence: TGTGCCAGCAGCTTACGGGGGACCATTCTTCAAGAGACCCAGTACTTC. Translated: CASSLRGTILQETQYF.